The clone carrying this TCR beta chain was seen a handful of times. The antigen is undetermined. The sample originates from a study of T cells in Graves' hyperthyroidism and ophthalmopathy. The study, taken as a whole, reports: Most thyroid clonotypes expanded above 0.001 appeared in blood too.

Patients were excluded because of uncontrolled infection, other autoimmune disease, pregnancy or lactation. Diagnostic decisions used clinical symptoms, serum thyroxine and TRAb, thyroid ultrasound and orbital computed tomography. Fresh peripheral blood, 8 to 10 ml, was the source of the PBMCs. TCR beta CDR3 region amplification was performed from RNA transcripts. The primer set for the first-round RT-PCR of the TCR CDR3 was HTBI. MiXCR, run by TCRdb on the multiplex PCR reads, gives a single entry per CDR3 protein. Of 690,000 or so distinct CDR3 sequences listed, about 17% are singletons. The sample consisted of blood. This clonotype originated in a woman between 50 and 59 years old with Graves' hyperthyroidism that later progressed to Graves' ophthalmopathy.

The chain's CDR3 is CASSLASGGIQETQYF. CDR3 DNA sequence: TGTGCCAGCAGCTTAGCCAGCGGGGGGATCCAAGAGACCCAGTACTTC. J is TRBJ2-5 and V is TRBV7-9; 9 bases match TRBD2. CDR3 length: 16 residues. The germline V gene encodes CDR1 SEHNR and CDR2 FQNEAQ (reference sequence). V lost 0 bases, J lost 1 base, and 3 bases stayed unmatched.